One T cell receptor (beta chain) is described in this entry. The antigen it binds to is not known. Base qualities are not at hand, and no much larger clone is one base apart. The donors were healthy, HIV-negative adults who had no recently reported acute infections or vaccinations. All donors were Caucasian adults living in Nashville, Tennessee, USA. For unsorted samples, 90 million to 95 million PBMCs were counted, and genomic DNA was extracted using the QIAamp DNA Blood Mini kit. Blood was collected by leukapheresis, and PBMCs were isolated by Ficoll-Histopaque density gradient centrifugation and then cryopreserved in liquid nitrogen vapor phase. Using the deep immunoSEQ assay, multiplex PCR amplified TCR CDR3 regions from genomic DNA. Extracted genomic DNA from each cell subset was distributed evenly across all wells of several immunoSEQ 96-well plates, and each plate was treated as a replicate. For unsorted PBMC, each replicate PCR was loaded with approximately 320 ng genomic DNA, equivalent to about 30,000 T cell genomes. Unsorted PBMC genomic DNA was sequenced across ten immunoSEQ deep assay plates. Purified libraries were measured with a Qubit 3.0 fluorometer, size-checked on a Bioanalyzer 2100, and measured again with the KAPA Library Quantification kit. Each immunoSEQ 96-well plate was sequenced on its own single-read 150-cycle Illumina NextSeq 550 flow cell. On the study's bioinformatics: Because only junctional sequences without quality scores were contained in the immunoSEQ output, filtering matching that applied to full-length reads could not be performed. Sequences were annotated with PyIR, a Python wrapper for IgBLAST v1.9, and V/J genes and CDR3 were assigned using IMGT germline references. Any read was removed if the V/J assignment was weak (E-value above 1e-6), the CDR3 was missing, or the read contained stop codons, out-of-frame junctions, or ambiguous translated residues. V3J clonotypes were defined as sequences sharing an identical inferred V gene, J gene, and CDR3 amino acid sequence. The percentage overlap between two repertoires was calculated by dividing the number of shared unique clonotypes by the size of the smaller repertoire. Repertoire richness was assessed with RTK rarefaction, the Chao1 estimator, and Recon v2.1 estimates of unobserved clonotypes. The table was pulled from immuneACCESS by TCRdb, which kept in-frame rearrangements only. Such tables lose some clones; where checked, under half of the loss comes from unresolved V genes, and the rest has no known cause. From that table come the V and J calls and clone size; the DNA was used to work out D and trimming. Counted in this sample were 450,000 to 600,000 clones; 70% to 80% of them appeared once. The ten most abundant clones make up 13% of the sample.

CDR1 ENHRY and CDR2 SYGVKD are derived from the germline V gene. Between the V and J ends, shortened by 4 bases and 0 bases respectively, the junction contains 12 bases. The CDR3 runs 15 amino acids, cysteine and phenylalanine included. The CDR3 DNA has 45 bases and is translated from base 1. The data derive from a study of shared clonotypes between healthy human individuals (dated by TCRdb to the early 2020s). Background on the whole study: A few men and a couple of women, aged 18 to 49 years, made up the cohort. To estimate repertoire size and how much clonotype sharing occurs between individuals, the study deeply sequenced the blood TCR repertoires of about five healthy adults. To increase sequencing depth and limit assay-specific biases, different laboratories used diverse techniques to prepare libraries and sequence TCR repertoires. Each donor's leukapheresis produced roughly between about 0.9 and 9.5 billion PBMCs. Overall study results and their limits: The genetic and exposure-history diversity represented was limited by the small number of donors. Sampling was restricted to blood, and TCR repertoires in tissues likely differ from the TCR repertoires found in blood. Based on pairwise subsampling, the degree of clonotype sharing among donors was expected to be affected by sequencing depth.

The sequence is built from TRBV10-3 and TRBJ1-1; perhaps TRBD1 is the D gene, with 6 bases matching. The sample was PBMCs. The origin of this receptor is a woman aged 40 to 50 in good health. Some clones in this sample may be carry-over from other donors' samples. In nucleotide form, the sequence is TGTGCCATCAGTGGTGGGGGGGCCATGAACACTGAAGCTTTCTTT. The translation is CAISGGGAMNTEAFF.